The 9 T cell receptor beta chains reported below all come from one sample, sequenced in a study of blood T cell repertoires in COVID-19. Measured with immunoSEQ multiplex PCR; TCRdb has only the in-frame clones, and not every one. The sample lists some 260,000 clones, roughly four fifths occurring once. Material: PBMCs or T cells enriched from blood (not recorded which). Receptor source: a man aged 25 to 45 with acute COVID-19.

V is TRBV6-5 and J is TRBJ1-2; TRBD1 agrees at 7 bases. This CDR3 has 16 amino acids. Unmatched junction bases numbered 7, after V lost 2 bases and J lost 1 base. Germline CDR1 and CDR2: MNHEY and SVGAGI. CDR3 DNA sequence: TGTGCCAGCAGTTACACCTCGACAGGGAATAACTATGGCTACACCTTC. Protein product: CASSYTSTGNNYGYTF.

CDR3 region: CASRDWTGGSTEAFF. The CDR3 region has the DNA TGTGCCAGCAGGGACTGGACAGGGGGGAGCACTGAAGCTTTCTTT. This chain links TRBV5-6 with TRBJ1-1, with 10 nucleotides matching TRBD1. V gave up 5 bases and J gave up 4 bases; unmatched junction bases: 8. Germline V gene data show CDR1 as SGHDT and CDR2 as YYEEEE. The CDR3 covers 15 residues. The full variable domain, its missing parts supplied by reference TRBV5-6 and TRBJ1-1, is DAGVTQSPTHLIKTRGQQVTLRCSPKSGHDTVSWYQQALGQGPQFIFQYYEEEERQRGNFPDRFSGHQFPNYSSELNVNALLLGDSALYLCASRDWTGGSTEAFFGQGTRLTVV.

The J gene is TRBJ2-1, the V gene TRBV7-9, with D uncertain. Germline V CDR1 and CDR2: SEHNR, FQNEAQ (reference sequence). The V gene lost 6 bases and the J gene lost 6 bases, with 15 bases spanning the gap. This CDR3 has 14 amino acids. CDR3 region: CASRPRSGGNEQFF. Written as DNA, the CDR3 is TGTGCCAGCAGACCACGGTCGGGTGGCAATGAGCAGTTCTTC.

This chain links TRBV6-4 with TRBJ2-2, with 8 positions matching TRBD2. The V and J ends lost 6 bases and 1 base, in that order; junction bases with no gene match: 4. The CDR3 contains 15 residues. Germline V gene data show CDR1 as MRHNA and CDR2 as SNTAGT. Written as DNA, the CDR3 is TGTGCCAGCAGCCCCAGCGGGGGGAACACCGGGGAGCTGTTTTTT. This sequence encodes CASSPSGGNTGELFF.

J is TRBJ1-5 and V is TRBV6-5; D is undetermined. V gave up 10 bases and J gave up 4 bases, with 11 bases separating them. The CDR3 totals 12 residues. In germline, CDR1 is MNHEY, CDR2 SVGAGI. This CDR3 reads CATLESNQPQHF. CDR3 DNA: TGTGCCACCTTGGAGTCAAATCAGCCCCAGCATTTT.

The chain employs TRBV28 and TRBJ2-1; TRBD1 matches 8 bases. The CDR3 spans 14 residues. Germline V lookup: CDR1 MDHEN, CDR2 SYDVKM. The V segment lost 10 bases and the J segment 8 bases; nucleotides outside the gene matches: 13. The CDR3 coding sequence is TGTGCCACCCAAGGACAGGGAGTTACCGATGAGCAGTTCTTC. Its protein product is CATQGQGVTDEQFF.

The chain recombines TRBV19 with TRBJ1-4; 10 nucleotides match TRBD1. Germline-derived CDR1 and CDR2 are LNHDA and SQIVND (reference sequence). CDR3 length equals 17 residues. V shed 5 bases and J 0 bases; nucleotides not matched to a gene: 6. The CDR3 nucleotides read TGTGCCAGTAGTCCCCGGGACAGGGGTGCAACTAATGAAAAACTGTTTTTT. This sequence encodes CASSPRDRGATNEKLFF.

The chain has TRBV7-9 and TRBJ1-6; D remains ambiguous. Germline loops: CDR1 SEHNR, CDR2 FQNEAQ (reference sequence). CDR3 size: 14 residues. V shed 0 bases and J shed 9 bases, with 9 bases lying between them. CDR3 coding DNA: TGTGCCAGCAGCTTAGCAGGCGGGTTTTCACCCCTCCACTTT. Translating gives CASSLAGGFSPLHF.

The genes are TRBV3-1 (or the pseudogene TRBV3-2) and TRBJ2-1; 10 bases are a match to TRBD2. CDR3 size: 18 residues. V lost 0 bases, J lost 1 base, and 6 bases stayed unmatched. The germline V gene has CDR1 LGHDT and CDR2 YNNKEL (reference sequence). The CDR3 region has the DNA TGTGCCAGCAGCCAAGAAAGGCTAGCGGGGGTTTCCTACAATGAGCAGTTCTTC. It yields the protein CASSQERLAGVSYNEQFF.